Listed below are T cell receptor beta chains from one sample, sequenced in a study of regulatory T cells in long-lasting Graves disease. One entry per CDR3 protein results from TCRdb running MiXCR on the multiplex PCR reads. The sample consists of hundreds of thousands of distinct CDR3 sequences, less than 20% of them appearing once. These same records also appear under a second study, on T cells in Graves' hyperthyroidism and ophthalmopathy.

Sequenced material: peripheral blood mononuclear cells (PBMCs), taken at new diagnosis, from a patient treated with antithyroid drugs. These receptors came from a woman younger than 45 with Graves disease. The CDR3 runs from the conserved cysteine through the conserved F or W. Fields, in order: V gene, D gene, J gene, CDR3 protein. The D gene is left open where the match is weak.

V gene: TRBV2; D gene: .; J gene: TRBJ2-1; CDR3 protein: CASSDRGTPYNEQFF
V gene: TRBV3-1; D gene: TRBD1; J gene: TRBJ2-7; CDR3 protein: CASSQGPGTGSYEQYF
V gene: TRBV2; D gene: .; J gene: TRBJ1-2; CDR3 protein: CASKEDYGYTF
V gene: TRBV3-1; D gene: TRBD2; J gene: TRBJ2-2; CDR3 protein: CASSSLAGKWTGELFF
V gene: TRBV25-1; D gene: .; J gene: TRBJ2-1; CDR3 protein: CASSDGLTGSYNEQFF
V gene: TRBV12-3/TRBV12-4; D gene: .; J gene: TRBJ2-7; CDR3 protein: CASSRGDSQQYF
V gene: TRBV10-1; D gene: .; J gene: TRBJ1-6; CDR3 protein: CASSMDFTSPLHF
V gene: TRBV7-9; D gene: .; J gene: TRBJ2-7; CDR3 protein: CASSRSKSWEQYF
V gene: TRBV28; D gene: TRBD1; J gene: TRBJ2-2; CDR3 protein: CASGQGAVTGELFF
V gene: TRBV4-2; D gene: .; J gene: TRBJ2-1; CDR3 protein: CASSQAGATYNEQFF
V gene: TRBV12-3/TRBV12-4; D gene: .; J gene: TRBJ2-7; CDR3 protein: CASSRSAAPYEQYF
V gene: TRBV6-2/TRBV6-3; D gene: TRBD1; J gene: TRBJ1-4; CDR3 protein: CASSYPTKTGGNEKLFF
V gene: TRBV6-1; D gene: .; J gene: TRBJ2-3; CDR3 protein: CASSELGSRQYF
V gene: TRBV20-1; D gene: TRBD1; J gene: TRBJ1-5; CDR3 protein: CSARRLGTGGSYQPQHF
V gene: TRBV6-2/TRBV6-3; D gene: .; J gene: TRBJ2-1; CDR3 protein: CASSYAMFDEQFF
V gene: TRBV6-5; D gene: TRBD1; J gene: TRBJ1-5; CDR3 protein: CASSYSIGPGGRGQPQHF
V gene: TRBV28; D gene: TRBD1; J gene: TRBJ2-3; CDR3 protein: CASSGGQGYTDTQYF
V gene: TRBV5-1; D gene: .; J gene: TRBJ2-5; CDR3 protein: CASRPMAGQETQYF
V gene: TRBV5-1; D gene: TRBD1; J gene: TRBJ2-2; CDR3 protein: CASSPGDRDTGELFF
V gene: TRBV3-1; D gene: TRBD2; J gene: TRBJ2-3; CDR3 protein: CASSLIRLAGGTDTQYF
V gene: TRBV27; D gene: .; J gene: TRBJ2-7; CDR3 protein: CASREGGARGYEQYF
V gene: TRBV10-2; D gene: TRBD1; J gene: TRBJ2-7; CDR3 protein: CASSGRGPSYEQYF
V gene: TRBV15; D gene: .; J gene: TRBJ2-5; CDR3 protein: CATSRDGSSGQATQYF
V gene: TRBV29-1; D gene: TRBD1; J gene: TRBJ1-1; CDR3 protein: CSDMNPYRGRRIIPEAFF
V gene: TRBV27; D gene: TRBD2; J gene: TRBJ2-1; CDR3 protein: CASSFRAQGLAGSNNEQFF
V gene: TRBV11-2; D gene: .; J gene: TRBJ2-3; CDR3 protein: CASSLRVRVASRTDTQYF
V gene: TRBV10-2; D gene: TRBD1; J gene: TRBJ1-1; CDR3 protein: CASSGGQGALNTEAFF
V gene: TRBV9; D gene: .; J gene: TRBJ2-7; CDR3 protein: CASSPHSTGLSYEQYF
V gene: TRBV30; D gene: .; J gene: TRBJ2-6; CDR3 protein: CALKASGANVLTF
V gene: TRBV5-1; D gene: TRBD2; J gene: TRBJ2-5; CDR3 protein: CASSTGGGGSVKTQYF
V gene: TRBV28; D gene: .; J gene: TRBJ2-7; CDR3 protein: CASSLPAGYEQYF
V gene: TRBV2; D gene: .; J gene: TRBJ1-3; CDR3 protein: CASTPMNSGNTIYF
V gene: TRBV27; D gene: .; J gene: TRBJ1-5; CDR3 protein: CASSPRGRAEPQHF
V gene: TRBV7-9; D gene: .; J gene: TRBJ1-4; CDR3 protein: CASRNYRDANEKLFF
V gene: TRBV7-9; D gene: TRBD2; J gene: TRBJ2-2; CDR3 protein: CASSFGLAGNTGELFF
V gene: TRBV7-9; D gene: .; J gene: TRBJ1-6; CDR3 protein: CASSLEDRPGGSPLHF
V gene: TRBV6-1; D gene: TRBD2; J gene: TRBJ2-7; CDR3 protein: CASRDSLAGATYEQYF
V gene: TRBV28; D gene: .; J gene: TRBJ2-7; CDR3 protein: CASSNLGEGAKEQYF
V gene: TRBV30; D gene: .; J gene: TRBJ1-5; CDR3 protein: CAWSVGQPQHF
V gene: TRBV20-1; D gene: .; J gene: TRBJ1-3; CDR3 protein: CSARDLLENTIYF
V gene: TRBV6-2/TRBV6-3; D gene: TRBD2; J gene: TRBJ2-2; CDR3 protein: CASSSSGLAGNTGELFF
V gene: TRBV7-8; D gene: TRBD1; J gene: TRBJ2-7; CDR3 protein: CASSKTGDGRFEQYF
V gene: TRBV6-1; D gene: .; J gene: TRBJ1-5; CDR3 protein: CASLSPPFSTQHF
V gene: TRBV29-1; D gene: .; J gene: TRBJ2-7; CDR3 protein: CSPRTEHSYEQYF